One sample yielded the 30 T cell receptor beta chains listed below, sequenced in a study of cytomegalovirus exposure and HLA in healthy donors. The PCR used 60 Vbeta and 13 Jbeta primers. TCRdb's table, derived via immunoSEQ multiplex PCR, lists solely in-frame clones and lacks some. The data hold some 120,000 clones, with approximately 80% observed a single time. Sequencing used PBMCs. The receptors shown here come from a man aged 40-49 years in good health and CMV-seropositive.

The rearrangement joins TRBV7-3 to TRBJ2-3, with D possibly being TRBD2 (5 bases). The CDR3 extends over 12 amino acids. V dropped 0 bases and J dropped 8 bases, with 6 bases sitting between them. Germline values: CDR1 SGHTA, CDR2 FQGTGA. For the CDR3, the DNA is TGTGCCAGCAGCTTAACGAGCGGTACGCAGTATTTT. Translation: CASSLTSGTQYF.

This clone occurred a few times. The chain is built from TRBV5-6 and TRBJ1-4, with D unresolved. CDR3 length equals 13 residues. Trimming stripped 4 bases from V and 10 bases from J, with 14 bases between. Germline assignment: CDR1 SGHDT and CDR2 YYEEEE. In DNA, the CDR3 is TGTGCCAGCAGCCACCCGCGGGCTGGAAAACTGTTTTTT. Translated, it gives CASSHPRAGKLFF.

The V and J genes are TRBV29-1 and TRBJ2-2, with D possibly TRBD2 on 6 matching bases. From germline, CDR1 is SQVTM and CDR2 ANQGSEA. The CDR3 is made up of 14 amino acids. V lost 7 bases and J 4 bases, leaving 16 bases between the germline ends. The CDR3 sequence: CSGAEGLSTGELFF. Written as DNA, the CDR3 is TGCAGCGGGGCGGAGGGATTGAGCACCGGGGAGCTGTTTTTT.

The chain joins TRBV5-1 to TRBJ2-2, with TRBD2 identical over 8 bases. Germline V gives CDR1 SGHRS, CDR2 YFSETQ. Trimming took 0 bases from V and 0 from J; bases not matched to a gene: 1. The CDR3 runs to 16 residues. Here the CDR3 reads CASSLAGGANTGELFF. CDR3 nucleotides: TGCGCCAGCAGCTTGGCCGGGGGGGCGAACACCGGGGAGCTGTTTTTT.

This chain connects TRBV28 to TRBJ1-3; D is undetermined. With 7 bases removed from V and 3 bases from J, the gap between germline ends came to 19 bases. The CDR3 length is 16 residues. Germline lookup yields CDR1 MDHEN and CDR2 SYDVKM. CDR3 nucleotide sequence: TGTGCCAGCACTTCCGGCCTGGGCGCAGGTGGAAACACCATATATTTT. The encoded protein is CASTSGLGAGGNTIYF.

The V and J genes are TRBV15 and TRBJ1-4, with TRBD1 matching over 7 bases. This CDR3 is 13 amino acids long. J was trimmed by 8 bases and V by 2 bases; bases with no gene match: 2. Germline V gene data show CDR1 as LNHNV and CDR2 as YYDKDF (reference sequence). CDR3 loop: CATSRLTGEKLFF. The CDR3 nucleotides are TGTGCCACCAGCAGACTGACAGGGGAAAAACTGTTTTTT.

V and J are TRBV7-2 and TRBJ2-1; maybe TRBD2 (6 bases). The CDR3 is 13 amino acids. CDR1 is SGHTA and CDR2 is FQGNSA in the germline V gene. V was shortened by 3 bases and J by 3 bases, with 6 bases between the two germline ends. CDR3 sequence: CASSLTSYNEQFF. CDR3 in DNA: TGTGCCAGCAGCTTGACTAGCTACAATGAGCAGTTCTTC.

This clone was observed a single time. This rearrangement joins TRBV2 to TRBJ2-1, with 7 nucleotides matching TRBD2. Trimming at V came to 8 bases and at J to 7 bases, leaving 2 bases not matched to a gene. CDR3 length: 11 amino acids. Germline V gene sequence: CDR1 SNHLY, CDR2 FYNNEI. The CDR3 DNA reads TGTGCCAGCCCGGGGGGTAATGAGCAGTTCTTC. Translating gives CASPGGNEQFF.

V and J are TRBV7-9 and TRBJ2-7, with 10 bases fitting TRBD1. Per the germline V gene, CDR1 is SEHNR and CDR2 is FQNEAQ (reference sequence). The V segment lost 1 base and the J segment 5 bases; nucleotides outside the gene matches: 5. The CDR3 runs 15 residues. The CDR3 spells CASSLGDRGFDEQYF. CDR3 sequence (DNA): TGTGCCAGCAGCTTAGGGGACAGGGGATTCGACGAGCAGTACTTC.

This chain connects TRBV7-2 to TRBJ1-1; the D gene is possibly TRBD1 (5 bases). Germline CDR1 is SGHTA and CDR2 is FQGNSA. The CDR3 totals 16 residues. Trimming removed 4 bases from V and 0 bases from J, with 15 bases in between. The CDR3: CASSSTGTRMNTEAFF. In DNA, the CDR3 is TGTGCCAGCAGCTCGACGGGGACTCGGATGAACACTGAAGCTTTCTTT.

This clone was detected a few times. The chain joins TRBV25-1 to TRBJ1-1, with D perhaps TRBD1 (6 bases). Per the germline V gene, CDR1 is MGHDK and CDR2 is SYGVNS. V was trimmed by 4 bases and J by 4 bases, leaving 7 bases between them. The CDR3 runs 12 residues. For the CDR3, the DNA is TGTGCCAGCAGTGGAGGGGGCACTGAAGCTTTCTTT. Translation: CASSGGGTEAFF.

The chain employs TRBV21-1 and TRBJ1-5; TRBD1 reflects the table's D call only, with no check against the DNA. TRBV21-1 counts as a pseudogene. The CDR3 consists of 14 residues. The CDR3 region has the DNA TGTGCCGGGCCGGGACAGGGGGCGCATCAGCCCCAGCATTTT. Its protein product is CAGPGQGAHQPQHF.

The J gene is TRBJ1-1, the V gene TRBV18, with TRBD1 matching over 10 bases. The ends lost 5 bases at V and 0 bases at J; junction bases unmatched: 9. Germline CDR1 is KGHSH and CDR2 is LQKENI. CDR3 length: 17 amino acids. CDR3 region: CASSSTTGGPLNTEAFF. The CDR3 DNA reads as TGTGCCAGCTCATCAACGACAGGGGGCCCATTGAACACTGAAGCTTTCTTT.

The CDR3 spells CASSQEQGAYSPLHF. The CDR3 region has the DNA TGCGCCAGCAGCCAAGAACAGGGGGCTTATTCACCCCTCCACTTT. The chain carries TRBV4-3 and TRBJ1-6, with 9 bases matching TRBD1. CDR1 LGHNA and CDR2 YSLEER come from the germline V gene. Losses at the gene ends were 0 bases for V and 8 bases for J; bases not matched to a gene: 2. The CDR3 contains 15 residues.

V usage is TRBV7-2 and J usage is TRBJ2-5; tentatively, D is TRBD2 (5 bases). The germline gives CDR1 SGHTA, CDR2 FQGNSA. The V gene lost 5 bases and the J gene lost 2 bases, with 21 bases spanning the gap. This CDR3 contains 17 residues. CDR3 sequence reads: CASSPTTRGLRQETQYF. The CDR3 coding sequence is TGTGCCAGCAGCCCCACAACTCGCGGGTTACGACAAGAGACCCAGTACTTC.

The count of this clone is one. The CDR3 here is CASQQGNTGELFF. In DNA form, the CDR3 reads TGTGCCAGCCAACAGGGGAACACCGGGGAGCTGTTTTTT. The gene calls are TRBV7-3 and TRBJ2-2; a possible D gene is TRBD1 (6 bases). Germline CDR1 and CDR2: SGHTA and FQGTGA. V was cut by 8 bases and J by 1 base, with 8 bases left in between. This CDR3 contains 13 residues.

The CDR3 region is CASSPAERGGLGTQYF. In nucleotides, the CDR3 is TGTGCCAGCAGCCCCGCGGAGCGGGGGGGCCTGGGGACCCAGTACTTC. J is TRBJ2-5 and V is TRBV7-6; 10 nucleotides align to TRBD2. Looked up from germline, CDR1 is SGHVS and CDR2 is FNYEAQ. J lost 7 bases, V lost 5 bases, and 13 bases had no gene match. The CDR3 extends over 16 amino acids.

This chain links TRBV7-9 with TRBJ2-7; 11 nucleotides line up with TRBD1. Germline loops: CDR1 SEHNR, CDR2 FQNEAQ (reference sequence). The CDR3 length is 15 residues. The ends lost 4 bases at V and 3 bases at J; junction bases unmatched: 5. CDR3 loop: CASSSADRGHYEQYF. The CDR3 nucleotides are TGTGCCAGCAGCTCCGCGGACAGGGGGCACTACGAGCAGTACTTC.

This clone appeared once. The chain uses TRBV10-3 and TRBJ2-1, with 12 bases identical to TRBD1. The V and J ends lost 6 bases and 9 bases, in that order; junction bases with no gene match: 9. This CDR3 is built from 15 residues. CDR1 is ENHRY, CDR2 SYGVKD, per germline. The CDR3, as DNA: TGTGCCATCAGAACGGGACAGGGGGCGGATGTTGAGCAGTTCTTC. Protein: CAIRTGQGADVEQFF.

V is TRBV5-5 and J is TRBJ2-3; 9 positions agree with TRBD1. Per the germline V gene, CDR1 is SGHKS and CDR2 is YYEKEE (reference sequence). The CDR3 totals 15 residues. The ends lost 4 bases at V and 2 bases at J; junction bases unmatched: 5. In DNA form, the CDR3 reads TGTGCCAGCAGCCCCGGGACAGGGCTCACAGATACGCAGTATTTT. It yields the protein CASSPGTGLTDTQYF.

This chain joins TRBV5-1 and TRBJ2-1; tentatively, D is TRBD2 (7 bases). The CDR3 runs to 16 residues. CDR1 and CDR2 from the germline V gene are SGHRS and YFSETQ. V was clipped by 6 bases and J by 0 bases, with 16 bases between them. The CDR3 DNA follows: TGCGCCAGCACCAGGGTCGGGGGGCACTCCTACAATGAGCAGTTCTTC. This sequence encodes CASTRVGGHSYNEQFF.

This chain links TRBV28 with TRBJ1-4; D is unresolved. CDR1 and CDR2 from the germline V gene are MDHEN and SYDVKM. This CDR3 comprises 15 residues. Trimming left V 1 base short and J 3 bases short, with 9 bases between. The CDR3 protein is CASSLYRVPNEKLFF. Here the CDR3 DNA reads TGTGCCAGCAGTTTATATCGGGTGCCTAATGAAAAACTGTTTTTT.

The rearrangement links TRBV19 to TRBJ2-7, with TRBD1 as a possible D gene (6 bases). This CDR3 has 13 amino acids. Germline CDR1 is LNHDA and CDR2 is SQIVND (reference sequence). V was cut by 1 base and J by 3 bases, with 7 bases left in between. The chain's CDR3 is CASSIGQVYEQYF. Here the CDR3 DNA reads TGTGCCAGTAGTATAGGACAGGTCTACGAGCAGTACTTC.

The chain joins TRBV18 to TRBJ2-5, with 7 bases matching TRBD1. J gave up 2 bases and V 4 bases, and 4 bases lay outside the gene matches. This CDR3 is 14 amino acids long. Germline V gene data show CDR1 as KGHSH and CDR2 as LQKENI. Here the CDR3 DNA reads TGTGCCAGCTCACTGGACAGGATACAAGAGACCCAGTACTTC. Residues: CASSLDRIQETQYF. The variable domain in full, completed from reference TRBV18 and TRBJ2-5, reads NAGVMQNPRHLVRRRGQEARLRCSPMKGHSHVYWYRQLPEEGLKFMVYLQKENIIDESGMPKERFSAEFPKEGPSILRIQQVVRGDSAAYFCASSLDRIQETQYFGPGTRLLVL.

The chain is built from TRBV28 and TRBJ1-6, with 7 positions matching TRBD1. From germline, CDR1 is MDHEN and CDR2 SYDVKM. The CDR3 runs to 15 residues. With 6 bases clipped from V and 4 bases from J, the junction kept 6 bases outside the gene matches. The CDR3 DNA reads as TGTGCCAGCAGGACACAGGGGCAGTATAATTCACCCCTCCACTTT. It yields the protein CASRTQGQYNSPLHF.

V is TRBV7-3 and J is TRBJ2-3, with D maybe TRBD1 (8 bases). V was cut by 5 bases and J by 11 bases, with 14 bases left in between. CDR3 length: 12 residues. In germline, CDR1 is SGHTA, CDR2 FQGTGA. DNA of the CDR3: TGTGCCAGCAGCCAGGGGGCGGGGGTGCAGTATTTT. Its protein is CASSQGAGVQYF.

The rearrangement links TRBV15 to TRBJ1-6; 7 positions match TRBD1. Per the germline V gene, CDR1 is LNHNV and CDR2 is YYDKDF (reference sequence). V dropped 1 base and J dropped 7; count of bases not matched to a gene: 4. The CDR3 is 15 residues long. In nucleotides, the CDR3 is TGTGCCACCAGCAGAGCAGCGACAGGGAATTCACCCCTCCACTTT. Protein sequence: CATSRAATGNSPLHF.

The chain has TRBV9 and TRBJ2-3; TRBD2 matches 13 bases. The CDR3 spans 19 residues. CDR1 is SGDLS, CDR2 YYNGEE, per germline. Trimming removed 2 bases from V and 2 bases from J; junction bases left unmatched: 11. The CDR3 reads CASSVGLAGQIRNTDTQYF. CDR3 nucleotide sequence: TGTGCCAGCAGCGTGGGACTAGCGGGGCAGATAAGGAACACAGATACGCAGTATTTT.

The rearrangement uses TRBV7-8 and TRBJ1-5; TRBD1 matches 10 bases. The germline V gene has CDR1 SGHVS and CDR2 FQNEAQ. Trimming cost V 5 bases and J 6 bases; bases outside gene matches: 10. This CDR3 spans 16 amino acids. The DNA of the CDR3 is TGTGCCAGCAGCCACTTGGCGGGACAGGGGTCTCAGCCCCAGCATTTT. This encodes CASSHLAGQGSQPQHF.

V usage is TRBV4-3 and J usage is TRBJ2-7; possible D gene TRBD1, 5 bases. Germline V CDR1 and CDR2: LGHNA, YSLEER. Trimming left V 0 bases short and J 1 base short, with 10 bases between. The CDR3 has 15 residues. CDR3: CASSQEKDTSYEQYF. The CDR3 nucleotides read TGCGCCAGCAGCCAAGAAAAGGACACGTCCTACGAGCAGTACTTC.